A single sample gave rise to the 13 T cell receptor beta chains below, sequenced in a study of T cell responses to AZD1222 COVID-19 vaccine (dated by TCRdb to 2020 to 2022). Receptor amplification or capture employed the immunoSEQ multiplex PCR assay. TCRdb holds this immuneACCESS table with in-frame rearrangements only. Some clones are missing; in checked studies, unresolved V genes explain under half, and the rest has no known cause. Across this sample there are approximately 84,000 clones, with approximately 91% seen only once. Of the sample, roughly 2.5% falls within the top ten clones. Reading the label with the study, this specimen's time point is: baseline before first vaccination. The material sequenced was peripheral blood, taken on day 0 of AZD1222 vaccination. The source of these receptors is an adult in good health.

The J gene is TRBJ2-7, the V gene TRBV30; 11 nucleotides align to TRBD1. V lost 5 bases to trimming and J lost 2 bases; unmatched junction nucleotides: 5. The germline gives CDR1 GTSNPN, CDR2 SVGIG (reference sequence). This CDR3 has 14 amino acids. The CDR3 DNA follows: TGTGCCTGGGGGACAGGGGGTGATACCTACGAGCAGTACTTC. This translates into CAWGTGGDTYEQYF.

The DNA of the CDR3 is TGCGCCAGCAGCTGGGGACCCGACCGAGGAGACAATGAGCAGTTCTTC. This gives the protein CASSWGPDRGDNEQFF. The rearrangement links TRBV5-1 to TRBJ2-1; D is tentatively TRBD1 or TRBD2 (5 bases each). Trimming shortened V by 3 bases and J by 5 bases, and 18 bases separated the two germline ends. CDR1 is SGHRS and CDR2 is YFSETQ in the germline V gene. The CDR3 sequence is 16 residues long.

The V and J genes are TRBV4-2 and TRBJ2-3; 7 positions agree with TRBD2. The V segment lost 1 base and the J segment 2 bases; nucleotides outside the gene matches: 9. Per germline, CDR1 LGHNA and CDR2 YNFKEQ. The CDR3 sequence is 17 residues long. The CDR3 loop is CASSQALTGGDTDTQYF. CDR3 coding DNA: TGTGCCAGCAGCCAAGCTCTCACGGGGGGTGACACAGATACGCAGTATTTT.

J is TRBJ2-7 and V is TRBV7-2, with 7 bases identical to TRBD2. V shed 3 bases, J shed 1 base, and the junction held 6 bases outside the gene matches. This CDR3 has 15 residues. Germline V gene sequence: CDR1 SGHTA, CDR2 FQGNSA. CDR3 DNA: TGTGCCAGCAGCTTTGGCGGGGGAGCTTCCTACGAGCAGTACTTC. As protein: CASSFGGGASYEQYF.

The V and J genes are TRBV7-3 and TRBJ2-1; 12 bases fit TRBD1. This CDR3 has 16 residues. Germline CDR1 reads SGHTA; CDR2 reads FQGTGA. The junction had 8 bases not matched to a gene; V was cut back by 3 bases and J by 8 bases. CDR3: CASSFRGQGAGDEQFF. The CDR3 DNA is TGTGCCAGCAGCTTTCGGGGACAGGGGGCTGGCGATGAGCAGTTCTTC.

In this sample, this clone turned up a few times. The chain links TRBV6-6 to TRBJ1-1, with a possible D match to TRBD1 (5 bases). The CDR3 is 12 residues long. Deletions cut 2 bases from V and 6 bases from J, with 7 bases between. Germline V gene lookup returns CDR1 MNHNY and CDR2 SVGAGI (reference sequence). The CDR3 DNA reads TGTGCCAGCAGTTACATCAGGGCTGAAGCTTTCTTT. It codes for CASSYIRAEAFF.

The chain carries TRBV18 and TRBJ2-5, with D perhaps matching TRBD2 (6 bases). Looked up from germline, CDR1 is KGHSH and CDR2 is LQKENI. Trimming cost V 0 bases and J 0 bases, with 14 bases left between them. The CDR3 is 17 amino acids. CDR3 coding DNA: TGTGCCAGCTCACCACCGAGCACCCGGGGGTACCAAGAGACCCAGTACTTC. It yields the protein CASSPPSTRGYQETQYF.

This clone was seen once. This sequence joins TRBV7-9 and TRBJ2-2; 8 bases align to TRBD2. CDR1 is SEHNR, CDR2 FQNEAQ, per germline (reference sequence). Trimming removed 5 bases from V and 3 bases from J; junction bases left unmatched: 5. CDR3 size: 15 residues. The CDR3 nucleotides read TGTGCCAGCAGCCGAGCGGGAGCCGACACCGGGGAGCTGTTTTTT. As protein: CASSRAGADTGELFF.

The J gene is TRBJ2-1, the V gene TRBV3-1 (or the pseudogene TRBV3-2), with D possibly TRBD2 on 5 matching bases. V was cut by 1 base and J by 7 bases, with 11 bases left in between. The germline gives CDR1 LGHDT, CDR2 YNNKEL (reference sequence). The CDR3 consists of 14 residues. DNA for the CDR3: TGTGCCAGCAGCCAAGGACGGGAAGGTAATGAGCAGTTCTTC. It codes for CASSQGREGNEQFF.

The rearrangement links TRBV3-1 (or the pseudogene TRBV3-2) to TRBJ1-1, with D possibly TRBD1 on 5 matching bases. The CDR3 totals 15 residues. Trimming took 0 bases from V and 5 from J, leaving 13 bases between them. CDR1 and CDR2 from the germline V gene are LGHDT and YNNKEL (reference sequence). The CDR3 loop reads CASSQDSGSGTEAFF. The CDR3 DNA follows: TGTGCCAGCAGCCAAGATTCAGGGAGTGGGACTGAAGCTTTCTTT.

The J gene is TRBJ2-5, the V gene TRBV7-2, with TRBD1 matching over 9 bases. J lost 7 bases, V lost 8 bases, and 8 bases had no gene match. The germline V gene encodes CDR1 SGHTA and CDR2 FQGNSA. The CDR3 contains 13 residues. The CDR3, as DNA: TGTGCCAGCTCTTACGACAGGGGGGGGACCCAGTACTTC. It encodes CASSYDRGGTQYF.

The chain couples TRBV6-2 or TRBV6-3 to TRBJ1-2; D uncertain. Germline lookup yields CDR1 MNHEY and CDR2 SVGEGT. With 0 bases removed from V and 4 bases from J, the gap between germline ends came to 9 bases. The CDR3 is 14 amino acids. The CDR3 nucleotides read TGTGCCAGCAGTTACTCGGGAACCTTCTATGGCTACACCTTC. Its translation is CASSYSGTFYGYTF.

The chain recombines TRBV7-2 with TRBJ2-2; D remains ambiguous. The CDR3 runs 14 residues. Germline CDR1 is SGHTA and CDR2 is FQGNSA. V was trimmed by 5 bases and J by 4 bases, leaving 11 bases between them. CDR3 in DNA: TGTGCCAGCAGCCGGTCAAGGGTCACCGGGGAGCTGTTTTTT. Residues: CASSRSRVTGELFF.